These T cell receptor beta chains were read from a single sample in a study of T-cell memory formation after mild COVID-19. TCRdb redid the calling of the 5' RACE reads with MiXCR, one entry per CDR3 protein. In the table there are about 190,000 distinct CDR3 sequences, approximately 16% of which are singletons. Sequenced input: PBMCs or a T cell subset sorted from them (not recorded which). The receptor source for this set is an adult woman who had mild COVID-19 (a few samples of this study predate the infection). Cell type and time point are not known. Both conserved end residues are part of each CDR3. A D gene is named only where the DNA matches it firmly. Size tells how often a clone was seen (once, few, many) or the class of an expanded clone, and some rows leave it out.

CDR3 DNA,CDR3 protein,D gene,V gene,clone size,J gene
TGCAGTGTCACAAAGAGGTCCACTAATGAAAAACTGTTTTTT,CSVTKRSTNEKLFF,.,TRBV20-1,.,TRBJ1-4
TGCGCCAGCAGCCAAGGGACACCCTACGAGCAGTACTTC,CASSQGTPYEQYF,.,TRBV5-1,.,TRBJ2-7
TGCAGTGCGACCGGCTATGAGCAGTTCTTC,CSATGYEQFF,.,TRBV20-1,.,TRBJ2-1
TGCAGTGTACCCATGGGAAGCAATCAGCCCCAGCATTTT,CSVPMGSNQPQHF,.,TRBV20-1,.,TRBJ1-5
TGCAGTGCTAGAGGGACCGGCAGGAACACTGAAGCTTTCTTT,CSARGTGRNTEAFF,.,TRBV20-1,.,TRBJ1-1
TGCGCCAGCAGCTCGGGACTAGCGGGGGCTGGGAATGAGCAGTTCTTC,CASSSGLAGAGNEQFF,TRBD2,TRBV5-1,few,TRBJ2-1
TGTGCCAGCAGCTTTGACAGGGGGACGGCAGAGACCCAGTACTTC,CASSFDRGTAETQYF,TRBD1,TRBV7-9,few,TRBJ2-5
TGTGCCAGCACTCGGCGGGCACAAGAGACCCAGTACTTC,CASTRRAQETQYF,.,TRBV3-1,few,TRBJ2-5
TGCAGTGCTAGAGATCGGGACACCGATTTCTCCTACGAGCAGTACTTC,CSARDRDTDFSYEQYF,.,TRBV20-1,few,TRBJ2-7
TGTGCCAGCAGCCAGACCTCAGGACTAGGTGGCTACGAGCAGTACTTC,CASSQTSGLGGYEQYF,TRBD2,TRBV7-9,.,TRBJ2-7
TGTGCCACCAGTTCCGGGAAGACAGACAGGGGGTCCTACGAGCAGTACTTC,CATSSGKTDRGSYEQYF,TRBD1,TRBV24-1,.,TRBJ2-7
TGTGCCAGCAGTTGGGGGGGGAACACTGAAGCTTTCTTT,CASSWGGNTEAFF,.,TRBV12-3/TRBV12-4,few,TRBJ1-1
TGTGCCAGCAGTCCCCGGGACAGGGGTATGGCTGAAGCTTTCTTT,CASSPRDRGMAEAFF,TRBD1,TRBV2,few,TRBJ1-1
TGTGCCAGCAGCTCTCCCGGGGGGACAGGGACAATGAACACTGAAGCTTTCTTT,CASSSPGGTGTMNTEAFF,TRBD1,TRBV7-6,.,TRBJ1-1
TGTGCCAGCAGTCAAAGTTGGTTGAACACTGAAGCTTTCTTT,CASSQSWLNTEAFF,.,TRBV6-5,.,TRBJ1-1
TGTGCCAGCAGCACGGGACTAGCGGGAGGACCCCGCCGAGCCGAGCAGTACTTC,CASSTGLAGGPRRAEQYF,TRBD2,TRBV11-2,.,TRBJ2-7
TGTGCCACCCGGGGAGGGCGTGAGACCCAGTACTTC,CATRGGRETQYF,TRBD2,TRBV24-1,few,TRBJ2-5
TGCGCCAGCAGCCACGGATGGACGGGGGACGCAGATACGCAGTATTTT,CASSHGWTGDADTQYF,.,TRBV5-1,.,TRBJ2-3
TGTGCCAGCAGCCCTGAACTAGCGGGAGAGCAGTTCTTC,CASSPELAGEQFF,TRBD2,TRBV7-3,.,TRBJ2-1
TGTGCCAGCAGCGTAGTGGGACAGGGCCGAGATGAGCAGTTCTTC,CASSVVGQGRDEQFF,TRBD1,TRBV9,.,TRBJ2-1
TGTGCCAGCAGAGCTTCTAGCGGGAGGGCCGGGGATACGCAGTATTTT,CASRASSGRAGDTQYF,TRBD2,TRBV25-1,few,TRBJ2-3
TGTGCCACCAGTGACTGGGGACAGGGAGTCCTCTATGAGCAGTTCTTC,CATSDWGQGVLYEQFF,TRBD1,TRBV24-1,.,TRBJ2-1